Each of the 10 T cell receptor beta chains below was sequenced from the same sample in a study of naive and memory T cell subsets (dated by TCRdb to 2016 to 2017). The receptor library was made with 5' RACE. TCRdb shows the sequencer as Illumina MiSeq. The ligated cDNA was amplified in four rounds of PCR with nested alpha and beta constant region primers together with the SP2 primer. TCRdb passed the public sequencing reads through fastp at Q25 and MiXCR, retaining productive beta sequences. CDR3 protein duplicates are merged, each entry listing the most common genes and DNA. The sample table holds about 62,000 distinct CDR3 sequences, of which around 8% were seen once. Jointly, the top ten make up around 21% of the sample. A robust, sensitive protocol for the amplification, sequencing and analysis of TCRs was described in the study, in which 3' ligation of a UMI-containing oligonucleotide to TCR cDNA was used.

These receptors came from a female donor in good health.

CDR3 nucleotides: TGTGCCAGCAGTTTAACCGAATACGAGCAGTACTTC. It encodes CASSLTEYEQYF. The chain employs TRBV12-3 or TRBV12-4 and TRBJ2-7, with no clear D. This CDR3 region has 12 residues. With 2 bases removed from V and 4 bases from J, the gap between germline ends came to 6 bases.

This clonotype was detected a few times. The chain links TRBV5-1 to TRBJ2-7; TRBD2 agrees at 11 bases. The germline gives CDR1 SGHRS, CDR2 YFSETQ. Germline trimming cut 3 bases from V and 5 bases from J; bases unmatched to any gene: 10. This CDR3 contains 16 residues. This CDR3 is CASSSGLAGFGDEQYF. The CDR3 nucleotides are TGCGCCAGCAGCTCTGGACTAGCGGGTTTCGGTGACGAGCAGTACTTC. The variable domain in full, with the rest retrieved from reference TRBV5-1 and TRBJ2-7, is KAGVTQTPRYLIKTRGQQVTLSCSPISGHRSVSWYQQTPGQGLQFLFEYFSETQRNKGNFPGRFSGRQFSNSRSEMNVSTLELGDSALYLCASSSGLAGFGDEQYFGPGTRLTVT.

V gene TRBV7-9 combines with J gene TRBJ1-1; 9 positions match TRBD1. The CDR3 extends over 15 amino acids. V lost 2 bases, J lost 11 bases, and 12 bases stayed unmatched. The germline V gene has CDR1 SEHNR and CDR2 FQNEAQ (reference sequence). The chain's CDR3 is CASSLPIDRGSLAFF. CDR3 sequence (DNA): TGTGCCAGCAGCTTACCTATTGACAGGGGGTCTTTGGCTTTCTTT.

Many counts were recorded for this clonotype. The CDR3 loop reads CASKKQQGSLASGANVLTF. As DNA, the CDR3 is TGTGCCAGTAAAAAGCAACAGGGCTCCCTGGCGTCTGGGGCCAACGTCCTGACTTTC. The chain employs TRBV19 and TRBJ2-6, with D perhaps matching TRBD1 (6 bases). The CDR3 consists of 19 residues. With 7 bases removed from V and 1 base from J, the gap between germline ends came to 23 bases. Germline V lookup: CDR1 LNHDA, CDR2 SQIVND (reference sequence).

This clonotype was seen a few times. The rearrangement joins TRBV10-3 to TRBJ1-5; 8 nucleotides agree with TRBD1. The CDR3 totals 15 residues. J was trimmed by 7 bases and V by 3 bases; bases with no gene match: 8. The germline gives CDR1 ENHRY, CDR2 SYGVKD. CDR3 region: CAISDGAGGDQPQHF. The CDR3 nucleotides read TGTGCCATCAGTGACGGGGCAGGGGGCGACCAGCCCCAGCATTTT.

This clonotype was observed at least ten times. The chain couples TRBV5-1 to TRBJ1-1, with TRBD1 matching 11 bases. This CDR3 has 14 residues. The germline CDR1 and CDR2 sequences are SGHRS and YFSETQ. The V and J ends lost 3 bases and 5 bases, in that order; junction bases with no gene match: 3. As DNA, the CDR3 is TGCGCCAGCAGCTACCGGGACAGGGGGACTGAAGCTTTCTTT. Protein: CASSYRDRGTEAFF.

This clonotype was found many times. This chain connects TRBV20-1 to TRBJ2-3; D might be TRBD2 (6 bases). The CDR3 runs to 15 residues. Germline V CDR1 and CDR2: DFQATT, SNEGSKA (reference sequence). Trimming took off 5 bases at V and 0 bases at J, with 15 bases between the two ends. The CDR3 bases are TGCAGTGCTGGCGTGCGCGGGACTAGCACAGATACGCAGTATTTT. It codes for CSAGVRGTSTDTQYF.

In this sample, this clonotype turned up a few times. This chain connects TRBV5-1 to TRBJ2-3, with 11 bases matching TRBD2. J was trimmed by 1 base and V by 0 bases; bases with no gene match: 4. This CDR3 has 17 residues. Germline assignment: CDR1 SGHRS and CDR2 YFSETQ. The CDR3 sequence: CASSLGTSGFGTDTQYF. The CDR3 DNA reads TGCGCCAGCAGCTTGGGGACTAGCGGGTTTGGCACAGATACGCAGTATTTT.

The V call is TRBV10-3, the J call TRBJ2-1; D ambiguous. The CDR3 has 14 residues. With 10 bases removed from V and 6 bases from J, the gap between germline ends came to 19 bases. The germline CDR1 and CDR2 sequences are ENHRY and SYGVKD. CDR3 coding DNA: TGTGCCACTAATCAGGAACTGACGAGCAATGAGCAGTTCTTC. It encodes CATNQELTSNEQFF.

The chain links TRBV12-3 or TRBV12-4 to TRBJ2-6; D unresolved. This CDR3 has 18 residues. V was trimmed by 8 bases and J by 0 bases, leaving 20 bases between them. CDR3 sequence: CASQFIGVPLSGANVLTF. The CDR3 DNA reads as TGTGCCAGCCAGTTTATTGGAGTCCCCCTCTCTGGGGCCAACGTCCTGACTTTC.